This TCR beta chain was captured by sequencing in a study of cytomegalovirus exposure and HLA in healthy donors. Findings and limits, study-wide: Common viral pathogens seemed, in a later analysis, to connect with several of the most significant clusters.

Germline assignment: CDR1 SGHRS and CDR2 YFSETQ. The V gene lost 0 bases and the J gene lost 4 bases, with 11 bases spanning the gap. The CDR3 has 14 residues. On this clone: Its antigen is as yet unknown.

The PCR employed 60 Vbeta primers together with 13 Jbeta primers. Profiling relied on immunoSEQ multiplex PCR, and the TCRdb table lists in-frame clones only, not all of them. The sample yields 150,000 or so clones, approximately 80% seen once. Source material: PBMCs. The V gene is TRBV5-1, the J gene TRBJ2-7; D unclear. This clonotype originated in a male donor in good health and CMV-seropositive. This CDR3 is CASSLGLEQYEQYF. The CDR3, as DNA: TGCGCCAGCAGCTTGGGACTTGAGCAATACGAGCAGTACTTC. Using reference TRBV5-1 and TRBJ2-7 for the parts outside the CDR3, the full variable domain is KAGVTQTPRYLIKTRGQQVTLSCSPISGHRSVSWYQQTPGQGLQFLFEYFSETQRNKGNFPGRFSGRQFSNSRSEMNVSTLELGDSALYLCASSLGLEQYEQYFGPGTRLTVT.